The 20 T cell receptor beta chains below all came from one sample that was sequenced in a study of blood T cell repertoires in COVID-19. TCRdb keeps only in-frame clones here, not all; method: immunoSEQ multiplex PCR. The repertoire holds roughly 200,000 clones, with about 88% as singletons. Material: peripheral blood. The receptor set was obtained from a man aged 45-65 years with COVID-19, enrolled during active disease.

CDR3 sequence: CASSLDSSTDTQYF. CDR3 bases: TGTGCCAGCAGCTTGGACAGTAGCACAGATACGCAGTATTTT. This chain links TRBV7-9 with TRBJ2-3, with a possible D match to TRBD1 (6 bases). Trimming took off 3 bases at V and 0 bases at J, with 7 bases between the two ends. The CDR3 length is 14 residues. The V gene's germline CDR1 is SEHNR and CDR2 FQNEAQ (reference sequence).

This rearrangement joins TRBV5-1 to TRBJ2-7; D ambiguous. Germline V CDR1 and CDR2: SGHRS, YFSETQ. With 5 bases removed from V and 0 bases from J, the gap between germline ends came to 6 bases. The CDR3 has 12 amino acids. CDR3 residues: CASRASSYEQYF. The CDR3, as DNA: TGCGCCAGCAGGGCTAGCTCCTACGAGCAGTACTTC.

The J gene is TRBJ2-5, the V gene TRBV5-1; 10 bases line up with TRBD2. The ends lost 0 bases at V and 2 bases at J; junction bases unmatched: 4. Germline assignment: CDR1 SGHRS and CDR2 YFSETQ. There are 16 residues in the CDR3. The CDR3, as DNA: TGCGCCAGCAGCTTGGCGCTAGCGGGAGAGCAAGAGACCCAGTACTTC. Translating gives CASSLALAGEQETQYF.

This chain connects TRBV19 to TRBJ2-1; TRBD1 might be the D (5 bases). V lost 3 bases and J lost 7, with 13 bases in between. CDR3 length equals 14 residues. Germline lookup yields CDR1 LNHDA and CDR2 SQIVND (reference sequence). The CDR3 DNA is TGTGCCAGTAGTATCCCAGGGTGGGATAATGAGCAGTTCTTC. This encodes CASSIPGWDNEQFF.

The genes are TRBV4-3 and TRBJ2-7, with a possible D match to TRBD1 (7 bases). Germline lookup yields CDR1 LGHNA and CDR2 YSLEER. CDR3 size: 15 residues. V lost 0 bases to trimming and J lost 6 bases, with 15 bases between them. The CDR3 sequence: CASSQDAQGGIEQYF. The CDR3 DNA sequence: TGCGCCAGCAGCCAAGATGCCCAGGGGGGCATCGAGCAGTACTTC.

This chain uses TRBV4-3 with TRBJ2-3, with 11 bases aligning to TRBD2. This CDR3 region has 15 residues. Germline CDR1 is LGHNA and CDR2 is YSLEER. Trimming took 4 bases from V and 4 from J; bases not matched to a gene: 4. Here the CDR3 DNA reads TGCGCCAGCAGCCTTAGCGGGGGGGCGGCAGATACGCAGTATTTT. This gives the protein CASSLSGGAADTQYF.

This rearrangement joins TRBV19 to TRBJ1-1, with D unresolved. The CDR3 has 14 residues. Germline V lookup: CDR1 LNHDA, CDR2 SQIVND (reference sequence). Trimming shortened V by 3 bases and J by 11 bases, and 19 bases separated the two germline ends. The CDR3 coding sequence is TGTGCCAGTAGTATTGACACGAGCCGGGGAAAGGCTTTCTTT. Translated, it gives CASSIDTSRGKAFF. The variable domain in full, with the rest retrieved from reference TRBV19 and TRBJ1-1, is DGGITQSPKYLFRKEGQNVTLSCEQNLNHDAMYWYRQDPGQGLRLIYYSQIVNDFQKGDIAEGYSVSREKKESFPLTVTSAQKNPTAFYLCASSIDTSRGKAFFGQGTRLTVV.

The V and J genes are TRBV5-6 and TRBJ1-1; 10 bases are shared with TRBD1. Germline V gene data show CDR1 as SGHDT and CDR2 as YYEEEE. This CDR3 contains 15 residues. V shed 0 bases and J 6 bases; nucleotides not matched to a gene: 5. DNA for the CDR3: TGTGCCAGCAGCTTGGAGACAGGGGGCATCGCTGAAGCTTTCTTT. It encodes CASSLETGGIAEAFF.

The chain is built from TRBV28 and TRBJ2-7, with 7 positions matching TRBD2. CDR1 and CDR2 from the germline V gene are MDHEN and SYDVKM. This CDR3 spans 15 amino acids. V shed 5 bases and J 0 bases; nucleotides not matched to a gene: 7. DNA of the CDR3: TGTGCCAGCAGTCCCGGGACTACCCTCTCCTACGAGCAGTACTTC. Protein: CASSPGTTLSYEQYF.

The V call is TRBV18, the J call TRBJ1-5, with a tentative D call TRBD1 (6 bases). The CDR3 extends over 16 amino acids. Trimming stripped 0 bases from V and 3 bases from J, with 12 bases between. From germline, CDR1 is KGHSH and CDR2 LQKENI. CDR3 nucleotides: TGTGCCAGCTCACCACCGTCCGGGACAAACAATCAGCCCCAGCATTTT. Translated, it gives CASSPPSGTNNQPQHF. The whole variable domain, filled in from reference TRBV18 and TRBJ1-5, reads NAGVMQNPRHLVRRRGQEARLRCSPMKGHSHVYWYRQLPEEGLKFMVYLQKENIIDESGMPKERFSAEFPKEGPSILRIQQVVRGDSAAYFCASSPPSGTNNQPQHFGDGTRLSIL.

The chain carries TRBV4-3 and TRBJ2-4, with 8 bases aligning to TRBD1. The V gene's germline CDR1 is LGHNA and CDR2 YSLEER. The J segment lost 5 bases and the V segment lost 1 base, leaving 4 bases of the junction unmatched. The CDR3 sequence is 15 residues long. The CDR3 DNA reads as TGCGCCAGCAGCCAAGCCCTGGACAGGGAAAACATTCAGTACTTC. Residues: CASSQALDRENIQYF.

J is TRBJ2-2 and V is TRBV11-1, with D unclear. Per the germline V gene, CDR1 is SGHAT and CDR2 is FQDESV (reference sequence). The ends were cut back, 5 bases at V and 4 bases at J, with 8 bases in the middle. The CDR3 consists of 13 residues. CDR3 amino acids: CASSAVGTGELFF. The CDR3 DNA reads TGTGCCAGCAGCGCAGTTGGCACCGGGGAGCTGTTTTTT. The full variable domain, rest sourced from reference TRBV11-1 and TRBJ2-2, is EAEVAQSPRYKITEKSQAVAFWCDPISGHATLYWYRQILGQGPELLVQFQDESVVDDSQLPKDRFSAERLKGVDSTLKIQPAELGDSAMYLCASSAVGTGELFFGEGSRLTVL.

This sequence joins TRBV20-1 and TRBJ2-4; TRBD2 aligns across 8 bases. With 3 bases clipped from V and 1 base from J, the junction kept 14 bases outside the gene matches. CDR3 length: 18 amino acids. Germline CDR1 DFQATT, CDR2 SNEGSKA (reference sequence). The CDR3 DNA follows: TGCAGTGCTAGTACGGTCGGGGGGGCCATTTTGGCCAAAAACATTCAGTACTTC. This codes for CSASTVGGAILAKNIQYF.

This chain uses TRBV7-8 with TRBJ1-3; D unclear. The germline V gene encodes CDR1 SGHVS and CDR2 FQNEAQ. This CDR3 has 14 amino acids. V lost 2 bases to trimming and J lost 0 bases, with 5 bases between them. The CDR3 sequence is CASSLYSSGNTIYF. CDR3 nucleotides: TGTGCCAGCAGCTTATATAGCTCTGGAAACACCATATATTTT.

The chain uses TRBV28 and TRBJ1-5; unclear D gene. Trimming left V 3 bases short and J 7 bases short, with 13 bases between. Germline values: CDR1 MDHEN, CDR2 SYDVKM. The CDR3 loop spans 14 amino acids. The CDR3: CASSLSAAEQPQHF. The CDR3 nucleotides are TGTGCCAGCAGTTTGTCCGCCGCAGAACAGCCCCAGCATTTT. Full variable domain (rest looked up from reference TRBV28 and TRBJ1-5): DVKVTQSSRYLVKRTGEKVFLECVQDMDHENMFWYRQDPGLGLRLIYFSYDVKMKEKGDIPEGYSVSREKKERFSLILESASTNQTSMYLCASSLSAAEQPQHFGDGTRLSIL.

The chain links TRBV27 to TRBJ1-2; 10 nucleotides agree with TRBD1. V was clipped by 5 bases and J by 1 base; unmatched bases: 7. The CDR3 contains 16 residues. Germline lookup yields CDR1 MNHEY and CDR2 SMNVEV (reference sequence). CDR3 residues: CASSLSRDRGNYGYTF. The CDR3 bases are TGTGCCAGCAGTCTTTCGAGGGACAGGGGTAACTATGGCTACACCTTC.

The chain recombines TRBV9 with TRBJ2-3; D is uncertain. V dropped 0 bases and J dropped 1 base, with 9 bases sitting between them. Germline V CDR1 and CDR2: SGDLS, YYNGEE. This CDR3 has 15 amino acids. The CDR3 protein is CASSVGPRGTDTQYF. DNA for the CDR3: TGTGCCAGCAGCGTAGGTCCCCGGGGCACAGATACGCAGTATTTT.

This clone showed up just once. The genes are TRBV7-8 and TRBJ1-4; D might be TRBD1 (6 bases). The germline CDR1 and CDR2 sequences are SGHVS and FQNEAQ. The CDR3 consists of 16 residues. V was shortened by 0 bases and J by 6 bases, with 14 bases between the two germline ends. CDR3 sequence (DNA): TGTGCCAGCAGCTTAGCGCTGAGAGGGGGGGATGAAAAACTGTTTTTT. It codes for CASSLALRGGDEKLFF.

The V gene is TRBV30, the J gene TRBJ1-5; TRBD1 is a possible D gene (5 bases). Germline-derived CDR1 and CDR2 are GTSNPN and SVGIG (reference sequence). This CDR3 spans 14 amino acids. With 3 bases removed from V and 3 bases from J, the gap between germline ends came to 12 bases. CDR3 sequence: CAWSRDLDNQPQHF. CDR3 bases: TGTGCCTGGAGCAGGGACTTAGACAATCAGCCCCAGCATTTT.

V is TRBV5-1 and J is TRBJ2-7, with D possibly matching TRBD2 (6 bases). This CDR3 is built from 14 residues. Germline V gene lookup returns CDR1 SGHRS and CDR2 YFSETQ. The V gene lost 4 bases and the J gene lost 4 bases, with 15 bases spanning the gap. CDR3: CASSLSTSRYEQYF. Written as DNA, the CDR3 is TGCGCCAGCAGCCTGTCGACTAGTAGGTACGAGCAGTACTTC.